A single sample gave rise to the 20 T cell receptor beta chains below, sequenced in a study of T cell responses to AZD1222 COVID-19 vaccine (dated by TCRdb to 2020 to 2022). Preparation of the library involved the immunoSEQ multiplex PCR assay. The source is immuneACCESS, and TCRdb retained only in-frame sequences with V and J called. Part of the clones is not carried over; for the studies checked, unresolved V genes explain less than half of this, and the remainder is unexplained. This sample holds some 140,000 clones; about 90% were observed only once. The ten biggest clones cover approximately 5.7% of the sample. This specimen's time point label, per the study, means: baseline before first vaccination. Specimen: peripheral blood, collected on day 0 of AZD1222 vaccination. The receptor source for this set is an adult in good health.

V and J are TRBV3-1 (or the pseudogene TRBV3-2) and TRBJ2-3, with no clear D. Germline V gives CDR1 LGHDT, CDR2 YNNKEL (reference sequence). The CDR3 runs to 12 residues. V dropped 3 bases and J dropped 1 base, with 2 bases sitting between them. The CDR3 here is CASSHRTDTQYF. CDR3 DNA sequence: TGTGCCAGCAGCCATCGCACAGATACGCAGTATTTT.

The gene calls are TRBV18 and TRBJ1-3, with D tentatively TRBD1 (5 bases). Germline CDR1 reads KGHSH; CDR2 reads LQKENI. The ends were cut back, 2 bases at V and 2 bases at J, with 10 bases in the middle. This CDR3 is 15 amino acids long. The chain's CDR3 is CASSPLGTTGNTIYF. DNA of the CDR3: TGTGCCAGCTCACCATTGGGGACGACTGGAAACACCATATATTTT.

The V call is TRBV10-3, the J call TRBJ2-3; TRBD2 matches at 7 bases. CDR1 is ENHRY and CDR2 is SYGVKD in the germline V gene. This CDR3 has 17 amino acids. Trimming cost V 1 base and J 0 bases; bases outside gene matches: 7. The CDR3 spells CAISEFGSGSSTDTQYF. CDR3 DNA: TGTGCCATCAGTGAGTTTGGTAGCGGGTCTAGCACAGATACGCAGTATTTT.

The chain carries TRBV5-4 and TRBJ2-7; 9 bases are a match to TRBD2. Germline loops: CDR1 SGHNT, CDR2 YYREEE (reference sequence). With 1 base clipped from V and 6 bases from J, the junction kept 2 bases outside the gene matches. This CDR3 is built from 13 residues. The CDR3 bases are TGTGCCAGCAGCTTGACAGCGGGAGGCGAGCAGTACTTC. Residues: CASSLTAGGEQYF.

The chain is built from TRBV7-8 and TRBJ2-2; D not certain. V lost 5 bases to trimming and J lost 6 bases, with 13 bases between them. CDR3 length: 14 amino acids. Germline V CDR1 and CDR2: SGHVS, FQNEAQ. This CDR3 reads CASSETVWAGELFF. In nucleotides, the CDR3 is TGTGCCAGCAGCGAAACAGTCTGGGCCGGGGAGCTGTTTTTT.

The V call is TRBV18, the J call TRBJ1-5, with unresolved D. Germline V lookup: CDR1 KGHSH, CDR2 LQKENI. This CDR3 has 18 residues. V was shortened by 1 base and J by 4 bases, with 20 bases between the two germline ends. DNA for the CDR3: TGTGCCAGCTCACCACGGAGTGTGATGGGGAGGGCAAATCAGCCCCAGCATTTT. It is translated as CASSPRSVMGRANQPQHF.

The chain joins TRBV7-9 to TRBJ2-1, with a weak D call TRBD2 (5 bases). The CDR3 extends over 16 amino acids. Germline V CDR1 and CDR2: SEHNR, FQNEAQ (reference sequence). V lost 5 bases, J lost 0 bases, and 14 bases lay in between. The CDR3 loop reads CASSRRAANSYNEQFF. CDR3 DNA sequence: TGTGCCAGCAGCCGGCGGGCGGCCAACTCCTACAATGAGCAGTTCTTC.

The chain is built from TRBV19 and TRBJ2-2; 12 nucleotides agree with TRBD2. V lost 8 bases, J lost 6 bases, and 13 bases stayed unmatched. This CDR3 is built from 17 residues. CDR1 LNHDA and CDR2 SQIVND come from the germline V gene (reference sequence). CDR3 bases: TGTGCCAGTGGGAAGGGGGAAGGACTAGCGGGACCCGGGGAGCTGTTTTTT. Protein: CASGKGEGLAGPGELFF.

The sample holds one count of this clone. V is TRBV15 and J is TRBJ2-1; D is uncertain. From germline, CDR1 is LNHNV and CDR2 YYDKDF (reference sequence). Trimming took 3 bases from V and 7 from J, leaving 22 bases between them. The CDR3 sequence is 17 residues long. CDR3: CATSRTRWQTSWNEQFF. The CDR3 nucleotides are TGTGCCACCAGCAGGACCCGGTGGCAGACCAGTTGGAATGAGCAGTTCTTC.

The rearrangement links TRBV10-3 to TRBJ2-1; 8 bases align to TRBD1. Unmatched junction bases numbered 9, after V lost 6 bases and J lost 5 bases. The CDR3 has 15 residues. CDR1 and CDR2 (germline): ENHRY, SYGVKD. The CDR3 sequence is CAISPGGTGNNEQFF. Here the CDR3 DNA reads TGTGCCATCAGCCCAGGGGGCACAGGGAACAATGAGCAGTTCTTC.

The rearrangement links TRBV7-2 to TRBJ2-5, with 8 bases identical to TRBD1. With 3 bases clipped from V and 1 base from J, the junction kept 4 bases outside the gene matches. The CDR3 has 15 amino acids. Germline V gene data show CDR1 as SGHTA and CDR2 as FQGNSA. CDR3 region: CASSFVDRAQETQYF. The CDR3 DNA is TGTGCCAGCAGCTTCGTGGACAGGGCCCAAGAGACCCAGTACTTC. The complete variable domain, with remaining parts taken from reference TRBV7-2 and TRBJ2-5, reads GAGVSQSPSNKVTEKGKDVELRCDPISGHTALYWYRQSLGQGLEFLIYFQGNSAPDKSGLPSDRFSAERTGGSVSTLTIQRTQQEDSAVYLCASSFVDRAQETQYFGPGTRLLVL.

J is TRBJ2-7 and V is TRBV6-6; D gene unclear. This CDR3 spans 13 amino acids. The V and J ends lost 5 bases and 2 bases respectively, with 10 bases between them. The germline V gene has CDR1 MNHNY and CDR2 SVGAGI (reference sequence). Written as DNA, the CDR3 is TGTGCCAGCAGTCCTTTTGGGGCCTACGAGCAGTACTTC. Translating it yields CASSPFGAYEQYF.

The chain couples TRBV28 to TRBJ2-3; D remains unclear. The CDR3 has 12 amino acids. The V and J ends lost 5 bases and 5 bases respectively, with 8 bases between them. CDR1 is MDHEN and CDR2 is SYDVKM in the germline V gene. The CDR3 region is CASSAFLDTQYF. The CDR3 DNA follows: TGTGCCAGCAGTGCCTTTTTAGATACGCAGTATTTT.

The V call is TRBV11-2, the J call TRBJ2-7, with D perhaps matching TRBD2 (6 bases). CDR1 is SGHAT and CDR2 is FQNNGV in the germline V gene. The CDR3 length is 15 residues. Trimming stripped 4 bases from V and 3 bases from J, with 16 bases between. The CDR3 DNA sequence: TGTGCCAGCAGCTATCGGCGGGACTCCCTCTACGAGCAGTACTTC. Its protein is CASSYRRDSLYEQYF.

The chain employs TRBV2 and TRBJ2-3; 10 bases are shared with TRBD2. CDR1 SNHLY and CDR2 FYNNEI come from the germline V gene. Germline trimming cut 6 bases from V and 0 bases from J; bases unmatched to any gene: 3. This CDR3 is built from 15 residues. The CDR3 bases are TGTGCCAGCAGGGCGACTAGCGGGAGCACAGATACGCAGTATTTT. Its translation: CASRATSGSTDTQYF.

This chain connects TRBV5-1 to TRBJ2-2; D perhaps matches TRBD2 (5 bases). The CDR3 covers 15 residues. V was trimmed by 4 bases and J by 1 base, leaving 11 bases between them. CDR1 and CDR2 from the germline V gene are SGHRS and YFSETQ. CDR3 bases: TGCGCCAGCAGCCCCTATCGGGAGAACACCGGGGAGCTGTTTTTT. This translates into CASSPYRENTGELFF.

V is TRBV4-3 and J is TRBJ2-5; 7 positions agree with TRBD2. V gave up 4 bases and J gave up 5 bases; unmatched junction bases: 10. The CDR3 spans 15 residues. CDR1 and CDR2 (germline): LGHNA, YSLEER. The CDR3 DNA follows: TGCGCCAGCAGCCTGAGAGTAGCGCGGGAGGAGACCCAGTACTTC. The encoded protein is CASSLRVAREETQYF.

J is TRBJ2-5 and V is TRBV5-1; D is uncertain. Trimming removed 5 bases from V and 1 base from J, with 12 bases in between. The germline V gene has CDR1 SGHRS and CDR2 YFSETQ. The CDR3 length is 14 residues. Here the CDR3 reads CASRVVSGQETQYF. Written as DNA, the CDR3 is TGCGCCAGCAGGGTTGTGTCGGGCCAAGAGACCCAGTACTTC.

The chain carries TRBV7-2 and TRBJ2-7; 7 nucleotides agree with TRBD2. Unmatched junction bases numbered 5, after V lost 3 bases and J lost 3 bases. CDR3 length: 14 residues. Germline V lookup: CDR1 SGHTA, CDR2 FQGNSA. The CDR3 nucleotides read TGTGCCAGCAGCTTCAGACTAGCTAGCTACGAGCAGTACTTC. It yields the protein CASSFRLASYEQYF.

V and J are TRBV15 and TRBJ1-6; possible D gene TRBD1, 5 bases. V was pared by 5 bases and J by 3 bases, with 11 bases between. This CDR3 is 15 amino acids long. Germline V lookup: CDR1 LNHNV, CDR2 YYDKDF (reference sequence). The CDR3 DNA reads TGTGCCACCAGCCTTGAACAGGACTATAATTCACCCCTCCACTTT. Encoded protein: CATSLEQDYNSPLHF.